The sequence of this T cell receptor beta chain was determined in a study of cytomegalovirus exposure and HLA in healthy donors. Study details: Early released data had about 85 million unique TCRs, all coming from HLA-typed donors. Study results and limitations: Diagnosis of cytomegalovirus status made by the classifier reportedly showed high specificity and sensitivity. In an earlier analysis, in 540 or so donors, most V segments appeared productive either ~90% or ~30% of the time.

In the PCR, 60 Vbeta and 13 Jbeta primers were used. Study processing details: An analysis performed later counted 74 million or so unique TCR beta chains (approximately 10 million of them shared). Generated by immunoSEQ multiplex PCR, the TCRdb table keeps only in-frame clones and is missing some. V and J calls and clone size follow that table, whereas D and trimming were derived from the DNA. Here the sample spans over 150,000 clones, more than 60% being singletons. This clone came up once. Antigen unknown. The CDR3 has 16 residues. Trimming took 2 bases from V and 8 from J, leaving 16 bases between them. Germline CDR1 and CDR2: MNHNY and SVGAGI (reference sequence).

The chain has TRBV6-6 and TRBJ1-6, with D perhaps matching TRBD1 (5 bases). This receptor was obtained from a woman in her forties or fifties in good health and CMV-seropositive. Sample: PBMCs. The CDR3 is CASSYPTGLLDSPLHF. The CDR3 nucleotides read TGTGCCAGCAGTTACCCGACGGGACTTCTGGATTCACCCCTCCACTTT.